Each of the 17 T cell receptor beta chains below was sequenced from the same sample in a study of blood T cell repertoires in COVID-19. Some clones are missing from TCRdb's copy, which holds only in-frame ones; the method was immunoSEQ multiplex PCR. The table lists 150,000 to 200,000 clones, around 80% of them singletons. Specimen: peripheral blood. These receptor sequences come from an older woman with COVID-19, enrolled during active disease.

A note on this clone: Other nucleotide sequences from this sample produce the same CDR3. The chain couples TRBV9 to TRBJ2-3; D possibly corresponds to TRBD2 (5 bases). This CDR3 contains 15 residues. The V gene's germline CDR1 is SGDLS and CDR2 YYNGEE. V lost 0 bases, J lost 1 base, and 9 bases lay in between. The CDR3, as DNA: TGTGCCAGCAGCGTAGGAAGGGAGCGCACAGATACGCAGTATTTT. Its translation is CASSVGRERTDTQYF.

The rearrangement links TRBV18 to TRBJ2-1; possible D gene TRBD1, 6 bases. The CDR3 totals 16 residues. The V gene lost 2 bases and the J gene lost 4 bases, with 15 bases spanning the gap. The germline CDR1 and CDR2 sequences are KGHSH and LQKENI. The CDR3 DNA sequence: TGTGCCAGCTCACCAGGGGGCCCCGGTTATTACAATGAGCAGTTCTTC. It codes for CASSPGGPGYYNEQFF.

This clone was found a few times. The V gene is TRBV24-1, the J gene TRBJ2-2, with D perhaps matching TRBD1 (7 bases). Trimming cost V 3 bases and J 8 bases, with 21 bases left between them. The length of the CDR3 is 17 residues. CDR1 and CDR2 from the germline V gene are KGHDR and SFDVKD. The CDR3 reads CATSDPDRRGGEGELFF. In DNA, the CDR3 is TGTGCCACCAGTGATCCGGACAGGAGAGGAGGGGAAGGGGAGCTGTTTTTT.

The chain is built from TRBV27 and TRBJ1-4; D not resolved. Germline V gene sequence: CDR1 MNHEY, CDR2 SMNVEV (reference sequence). The ends were cut back, 7 bases at V and 0 bases at J, with 18 bases in the middle. The CDR3 loop spans 17 amino acids. CDR3 DNA sequence: TGTGCCAGCACCCAATCAAGCCGTCGGGCAACTAATGAAAAACTGTTTTTT. It encodes CASTQSSRRATNEKLFF.

The CDR3 sequence is CASRPTGGASNQPQHF. The CDR3 bases are TGTGCCAGCAGACCCACAGGGGGTGCTAGCAATCAGCCCCAGCATTTT. The chain joins TRBV7-2 to TRBJ1-5; TRBD1 matches at 8 bases. The germline V gene has CDR1 SGHTA and CDR2 FQGNSA. Trimming cost V 6 bases and J 0 bases; bases outside gene matches: 7. CDR3 length equals 16 residues.

The CDR3 sequence is CASSTLRLAGAYEQYF. The DNA for the CDR3 is TGTGCCAGCAGTACACTCAGACTAGCGGGGGCCTACGAGCAGTACTTC. This chain links TRBV6-2 or TRBV6-3 with TRBJ2-7; 12 positions agree with TRBD2. The CDR3 covers 16 residues. Germline assignment: CDR1 MNHEY and CDR2 SVGEGT. The J segment lost 2 bases and the V segment lost 5 bases, leaving 7 bases of the junction unmatched.

As for this clone: An end of the junction does not agree with germline; a read error may underlie this. The chain couples TRBV12-3 or TRBV12-4 to TRBJ1-2, with a tentative D call TRBD1 (5 bases). This CDR3 is built from 13 residues. The CDR3 protein is CARSLGGGYGYTF. In DNA, the CDR3 is TGTGCCCGCAGCCTCGGGGGGGGGTATGGCTACACCTTC.

This clone appeared a few times. The CDR3 protein is CASSLQSNTEAFF. The CDR3 nucleotides are TGTGCCAGCAGCTTGCAGTCGAACACTGAAGCTTTCTTT. V is TRBV7-9 and J is TRBJ1-1, with D unresolved. V lost 3 bases and J lost 1, with 6 bases in between. The CDR3 is made up of 13 amino acids. In germline, CDR1 is SEHNR, CDR2 FQNEAQ (reference sequence).

This rearrangement joins TRBV11-2 to TRBJ2-7; D unresolved. This CDR3 spans 15 amino acids. Between the trimmed V and J ends, which lost 5 bases and 0 bases, there was a span of 14 bases. The germline gives CDR1 SGHAT, CDR2 FQNNGV. CDR3 protein: CASSLGSVSSYEQYV. DNA of the CDR3: TGTGCCAGCAGCCTAGGGTCCGTGAGCTCCTACGAGCAGTACGTC.

This sequence joins TRBV7-2 and TRBJ1-2; D remains unclear. V dropped 3 bases and J dropped 8 bases, with 13 bases sitting between them. Germline CDR1 and CDR2: SGHTA and FQGNSA. This CDR3 contains 13 residues. The CDR3 region is CASSFSGIYGYTF. DNA for the CDR3: TGTGCCAGCAGCTTTTCAGGAATCTACGGCTACACCTTC.

The CDR3 bases are TGTGCCAGTAGTATAGAACGGCAGCGAGGGGGCTACACCTTC. Its translation is CASSIERQRGGYTF. The V call is TRBV19, the J call TRBJ1-2; no clear D gene. Germline values: CDR1 LNHDA, CDR2 SQIVND (reference sequence). CDR3 length equals 14 residues. Trimming took 0 bases from V and 8 from J, leaving 13 bases between them.

The V call is TRBV5-6, the J call TRBJ1-2; 7 nucleotides match TRBD1. There are 13 residues in the CDR3. Germline V gene sequence: CDR1 SGHDT, CDR2 YYEEEE. V dropped 5 bases and J dropped 4; count of bases not matched to a gene: 5. This CDR3 reads CASRPDRLYGYTF. The CDR3 DNA is TGTGCCAGCAGACCGGACAGGCTCTATGGCTACACCTTC.

The CDR3 spells CASSLGEVSRDTQYF. The CDR3 bases are TGCGCCAGCAGCTTGGGGGAGGTCTCCCGCGATACGCAGTATTTT. The chain has TRBV5-1 and TRBJ2-3; possibly TRBD2 for D (6 bases). The V end lost 0 bases, the J end lost 6 bases, and 14 bases lay between the germline ends. Germline assignment: CDR1 SGHRS and CDR2 YFSETQ. This CDR3 has 15 residues. Drawing the rest from reference TRBV5-1 and TRBJ2-3, the complete variable domain is KAGVTQTPRYLIKTRGQQVTLSCSPISGHRSVSWYQQTPGQGLQFLFEYFSETQRNKGNFPGRFSGRQFSNSRSEMNVSTLELGDSALYLCASSLGEVSRDTQYFGPGTRLTVL.

This clone showed up just a few times. V usage is TRBV28 and J usage is TRBJ1-1, with D perhaps TRBD1 (5 bases). Germline V gene sequence: CDR1 MDHEN, CDR2 SYDVKM. The V and J ends lost 2 bases and 3 bases respectively, with 16 bases between them. The CDR3 is 16 residues long. The CDR3: CASSLLLRGRDTEAFF. The CDR3, as DNA: TGTGCCAGCAGTTTACTTCTTCGGGGGAGGGACACTGAAGCTTTCTTT.

V gene TRBV28 combines with J gene TRBJ2-5; no reliable D call. The CDR3 runs 12 residues. Between the trimmed V and J ends, which lost 4 bases and 3 bases, there was a span of 6 bases. Germline V gene data show CDR1 as MDHEN and CDR2 as SYDVKM. The CDR3 coding sequence is TGTGCCAGCAGTTCCCTCGAAGAGACCCAGTACTTC. Translated, it gives CASSSLEETQYF. Based on the CDR3 plus reference TRBV28 and TRBJ2-5, the full variable domain is DVKVTQSSRYLVKRTGEKVFLECVQDMDHENMFWYRQDPGLGLRLIYFSYDVKMKEKGDIPEGYSVSREKKERFSLILESASTNQTSMYLCASSSLEETQYFGPGTRLLVL.

V and J are TRBV19 and TRBJ2-1; TRBD2 aligns across 10 bases. Germline V gene data show CDR1 as LNHDA and CDR2 as SQIVND (reference sequence). The CDR3 loop spans 16 amino acids. J lost 7 bases, V lost 3 bases, and 9 bases had no gene match. CDR3 sequence (DNA): TGTGCCAGTAGTATGACTAGCGGGCCACTGGGGAATGAGCAGTTCTTC. Amino acids: CASSMTSGPLGNEQFF.

V and J are TRBV7-2 and TRBJ2-1; D might be TRBD2 (6 bases). Per germline, CDR1 SGHTA and CDR2 FQGNSA. The germline V and J ends were trimmed by 7 bases and 5 bases, with 12 bases remaining between them. CDR3 length equals 13 residues. In DNA form, the CDR3 reads TGTGCCAGCACTCGGAGGGAAAACAATGAGCAGTTCTTC. Protein sequence: CASTRRENNEQFF.